This TCR beta chain was identified in a study of blood T cell repertoires in COVID-19. At the level of the study: Sites across the United States, Italy and Spain contributed samples from acute and convalescent COVID-19.

There are 16 residues in the CDR3. Trimming removed 1 base from V and 5 bases from J; junction bases left unmatched: 4. Per the germline V gene, CDR1 is LGHDT and CDR2 is YNNKEL (reference sequence). Original methodology: Estimation of nucleated cell counts relied on the amplification of reference gene primers. Method: immunoSEQ multiplex PCR; TCRdb's copy keeps in-frame clones and lacks some. The DNA gave D and trimming, while V, J and clone size come from that table. This table holds roughly 570,000 clones, roughly 91% found once. Seattle enrolled patients during active infection and tracked them longitudinally.

The chain joins TRBV3-1 (or the pseudogene TRBV3-2) to TRBJ1-6, with TRBD1 matching over 8 bases. Material for sequencing was peripheral blood. The origin of this receptor is a woman between 45 and 65 years old with COVID-19, enrolled during active disease. In DNA form, the CDR3 reads TGTGCCAGCAGCCAAGGAGGCAGGGGGCATAATTCACCCCTCCACTTT. This sequence encodes CASSQGGRGHNSPLHF.